Only a few counts were recorded for the clone carrying this T cell receptor beta chain. Its antigen remains unknown. The data were taken from a study of blood T cells in healthy people across ages. Study conclusions and caveats: The long-lived group displayed more naive CD4+ cells, plus higher diversity, than the aged donors did.

Together with a sample-barcoded 5' primer, a J-beta primer mix was included in a second PCR lasting about 7 to 11 cycles. TCRdb processed the 5' RACE reads anew with MiXCR; each CDR3 protein has one entry. Of 600,000 to 800,000 distinct CDR3 sequences listed, 52% were seen once; the top ten hold approximately 12%. Every donor contributed about 10 milliliters of peripheral blood by blood draw. What was sequenced was blood. The sequence was collected from a woman older than 75 in good health.

CDR3 protein: CASSRQSGGELFF. CDR3 DNA sequence: TGTGCCAGCAGTCGACAGTCTGGCGGGGAGCTGTTTTTT. The rearrangement joins TRBV7-9 to TRBJ2-2; weak D call: TRBD1 (5 bases). Germline assignment: CDR1 SEHNR and CDR2 FQNEAQ (reference sequence). The V end was cut by 6 bases, the J end by 7 bases, with 12 bases between. This CDR3 has 13 amino acids. Supplemented by reference TRBV7-9 and TRBJ2-2, the full variable domain reads DTGVSQNPRHKITKRGQNVTFRCDPISEHNRLYWYRQTLGQGPEFLTYFQNEAQLEKSRLLSDRFSAERPKGSFSTLEIQRTEQGDSAMYLCASSRQSGGELFFGEGSRLTVL.